The present T cell receptor beta chain was sequenced within a study of T cell responses to AZD1222 COVID-19 vaccine. Study-wide points: Donors, mostly white British, included more females; clonal diversity was possibly underestimated. Per reports, nearly half of all spike-specific TCRs target regions that are unmutated in variants. In all cases, repertoires were sampled only after the peak T cell response. Two doses of AZD1222 preceded a rise in Spike-specific TCR breadth and depth.

This clone was detected once. Antigen unknown. The data were produced by immunoSEQ multiplex PCR, yet TCRdb's version contains in-frame clones alone and is incomplete. The table lists just over 65,000 clones, about 90% of them singletons. The CDR3 totals 18 residues. The germline V gene encodes CDR1 LGHDT and CDR2 YNNKEL (reference sequence). V lost 4 bases and J lost 2; bases outside the gene matches: 15. This rearrangement joins TRBV3-1 (or the pseudogene TRBV3-2) to TRBJ2-3; 7 positions agree with TRBD2. The sample in question was peripheral blood, obtained on day 0 of AZD1222 vaccination. This sequence was found in an adult in good health. CDR3 nucleotide sequence: TGTGCCAGCAGCCCGCGACTAATCAGCGGGGACTTCACAGATACGCAGTATTTT. Its translation is CASSPRLISGDFTDTQYF.